Sequencing of this T cell receptor (beta chain) was carried out in a study of OX40 agonist ivuxolimab in advanced cancers. For the study at large: Patients took ivuxolimab, an agonistic anti-OX40 (CD134) antibody. Of mixed ages from 23 to 79 and averaging roughly 66 years, the group was 65% to 85% male.

Assay used: immunoSEQ multiplex PCR; TCRdb lists only in-frame clones, some missing. The sample lists more than 40,000 clones, about nine tenths occurring once. The investigators sampled blood at baseline, at cycle 4 day 1, and at cycle 7 day 1. With 1 base removed from V and 8 bases from J, the gap between germline ends came to 11 bases. Germline V gene data show CDR1 as SSHAT and CDR2 as FNYEAQ (reference sequence). The CDR3 contains 14 residues. The sample here was CD4+ or CD8+ T cells sorted from blood, taken in a trial of the OX40 agonist ivuxolimab. This sequence originates from an adult with an advanced solid tumor such as melanoma, head and neck, liver or kidney cancer. The chain joins TRBV7-7 to TRBJ2-2; D remains unclear. The CDR3 loop reads CASSLGFDRGELFF. DNA for the CDR3: TGTGCCAGCAGCTTAGGTTTCGACCGTGGGGAGCTGTTTTTT.